These 19 T cell receptor beta chains were all obtained from the same sample, sequenced in a study of blood T cell repertoires in COVID-19 (dated by TCRdb to about 2020). Receptors were amplified or captured by the immunoSEQ multiplex PCR assay. TCRdb took this table from immuneACCESS and kept in-frame rearrangements with V and J called. Such tables lack part of the clones; where checked against another copy, unresolved V genes explain under half of the gap, and the rest is unexplained. Recorded for this sample are about 240,000 clones; about 80% of them occurred a single time. Approximately 9.6% of the sample goes to the ten largest clones. The sample consisted of peripheral blood. All receptors come from an elderly woman with acute or convalescent COVID-19.

This clone was counted a few times. This chain links TRBV5-1 with TRBJ1-1, with D uncertain. This CDR3 has 15 amino acids. V was trimmed by 0 bases and J by 1 base, leaving 10 bases between them. Germline V gives CDR1 SGHRS, CDR2 YFSETQ. DNA for the CDR3: TGCGCCAGCAGCTTGGAGCGGGGAAGGAACACTGAAGCTTTCTTT. It yields the protein CASSLERGRNTEAFF.

The CDR3 loop is CASSQGQGASSYGYTF. CDR3 nucleotides: TGTGCCAGCAGCCAAGGACAGGGGGCCAGCAGCTATGGCTACACCTTC. The chain joins TRBV14 to TRBJ1-2, with 10 bases lining up with TRBD1. Germline V gene data show CDR1 as SGHDN and CDR2 as FVKESK. This CDR3 comprises 16 residues. With 1 base clipped from V and 4 bases from J, the junction kept 6 bases outside the gene matches. The variable domain in full, with the rest retrieved from reference TRBV14 and TRBJ1-2, is EAGVTQFPSHSVIEKGQTVTLRCDPISGHDNLYWYRRVMGKEIKFLLHFVKESKQDESGMPNNRFLAERTGGTYSTLKVQPAELEDSGVYFCASSQGQGASSYGYTFGSGTRLTVV.

This clone was recorded once. The J gene is TRBJ2-3, the V gene TRBV7-9, with TRBD2 matching over 12 bases. Unmatched junction bases numbered 9, after V lost 4 bases and J lost 1 base. Germline V gene sequence: CDR1 SEHNR, CDR2 FQNEAQ (reference sequence). The CDR3 consists of 18 residues. The CDR3 coding sequence is TGTGCCAGCAGCTCAAGAGCTAGCGGGGGGGCGGGCACAGATACGCAGTATTTT. This encodes CASSSRASGGAGTDTQYF.

The rearrangement links TRBV5-1 to TRBJ1-2; D is uncertain. The CDR3 extends over 15 amino acids. The V end lost 2 bases, the J end lost 6 bases, and 17 bases lay between the germline ends. The germline CDR1 and CDR2 sequences are SGHRS and YFSETQ. CDR3 DNA: TGCGCCAGCAGCTTTACCACAGAATCTATTAATGGCTACACCTTC. Amino acids: CASSFTTESINGYTF.

The CDR3 protein is CASSLGAGTYNEQFF. The CDR3 DNA reads as TGCGCCAGCAGCTTGGGGGCAGGGACCTACAATGAGCAGTTCTTC. This chain connects TRBV5-1 to TRBJ2-1; D is perhaps TRBD1 (5 bases). Germline V gives CDR1 SGHRS, CDR2 YFSETQ. The CDR3 spans 15 residues. Trimming took off 0 bases at V and 2 bases at J, with 9 bases between the two ends.

The CDR3 loop is CASSPSGTMGTYEQYF. As DNA, the CDR3 is TGTGCCAGCTCACCTTCCGGGACTATGGGGACCTACGAGCAGTACTTC. The chain recombines TRBV18 with TRBJ2-7; 7 bases agree with TRBD2. J lost 2 bases, V lost 3 bases, and 10 bases had no gene match. Germline CDR1 and CDR2: KGHSH and LQKENI. CDR3 size: 16 residues.

The chain combines TRBV5-4 with TRBJ1-4; D ambiguous. There are 15 residues in the CDR3. Trimming pared 4 bases from V and 1 base from J, leaving 11 bases between. The germline gives CDR1 SGHNT, CDR2 YYREEE (reference sequence). The CDR3 DNA reads as TGTGCCAGCAGCAAAAGCGGGGTAACTAATGAAAAACTGTTTTTT. Translated, it gives CASSKSGVTNEKLFF.

This chain uses TRBV25-1 with TRBJ1-4; the D gene is possibly TRBD1 (5 bases). Germline-derived CDR1 and CDR2 are MGHDK and SYGVNS. Trimming left V 6 bases short and J 8 bases short, with 22 bases between. The CDR3 runs to 16 residues. The CDR3 loop is CASRSPGQGGNEKLFF. The CDR3 DNA reads as TGTGCCAGCAGAAGCCCGGGGCAGGGAGGGAACGAAAAACTGTTTTTT.

This clone was observed a handful of times. V gene TRBV2 combines with J gene TRBJ2-5, with D possibly TRBD2 on 6 matching bases. Germline CDR1 reads SNHLY; CDR2 reads FYNNEI. This CDR3 has 14 residues. V shed 5 bases and J shed 5 bases, with 15 bases lying between them. The CDR3 coding sequence is TGTGCCAGCAGTTCCTTGGGGGGTGGTGAGACCCAGTACTTC. Protein sequence: CASSSLGGGETQYF.

The V and J genes are TRBV3-1 (or the pseudogene TRBV3-2) and TRBJ1-2, with a weak D call TRBD1 (5 bases). The CDR3 is 15 amino acids. Trimming removed 0 bases from V and 4 bases from J, with 12 bases in between. In germline, CDR1 is LGHDT, CDR2 YNNKEL (reference sequence). CDR3 protein: CASSQEGRQSYGYTF. CDR3 coding DNA: TGTGCCAGCAGCCAAGAAGGCAGACAGTCCTATGGCTACACCTTC.

This clone has a handful of counts. This sequence joins TRBV11-2 and TRBJ1-3, with 7 bases aligning to TRBD1. The CDR3 contains 14 residues. Losses at the gene ends were 2 bases for V and 5 bases for J; bases not matched to a gene: 3. CDR1 is SGHAT and CDR2 is FQNNGV in the germline V gene. The CDR3 sequence is CASSLRQGRNTIYF. The CDR3 DNA sequence: TGTGCCAGCAGCTTACGACAGGGCCGAAACACCATATATTTT.

The chain combines TRBV13 with TRBJ2-7; D is perhaps TRBD2 (5 bases). The CDR3 runs to 18 residues. The V gene's germline CDR1 is PRHDT and CDR2 FYEKMQ (reference sequence). Trimming took 3 bases from V and 0 from J, leaving 21 bases between them. Here the CDR3 reads CASSFLAGMGKPSYEQYF. The DNA of the CDR3 is TGTGCCAGCAGCTTTCTTGCCGGGATGGGAAAACCCTCCTACGAGCAGTACTTC.

The V and J genes are TRBV5-1 and TRBJ1-1; D is possibly TRBD1 (6 bases). Trimming took 2 bases from V and 4 from J, leaving 15 bases between them. Germline V gene data show CDR1 as SGHRS and CDR2 as YFSETQ. The CDR3 extends over 15 amino acids. In DNA form, the CDR3 reads TGCGCCAGCAGCTTCGTACAGGGAACGGGCACTGAAGCTTTCTTT. This encodes CASSFVQGTGTEAFF.

The chain recombines TRBV6-1 with TRBJ1-2; D unclear. The length of the CDR3 is 15 residues. Deletions cut 0 bases from V and 4 bases from J, with 12 bases between. Germline CDR1 and CDR2: MNHNS and SASEGT. The chain's CDR3 is CASSEASAGIYGYTF. The CDR3 DNA follows: TGTGCCAGCAGTGAAGCCTCCGCGGGGATCTATGGCTACACCTTC.

The count of this clone is one. The chain employs TRBV28 and TRBJ1-4; 7 nucleotides align to TRBD1. Germline values: CDR1 MDHEN, CDR2 SYDVKM. The CDR3 is 15 amino acids. V lost 5 bases and J lost 4; bases outside the gene matches: 7. DNA of the CDR3: TGTGCCAGCAGTCAAACAGGGGCGAATAATGAAAAACTGTTTTTT. Protein: CASSQTGANNEKLFF.

The chain joins TRBV21-1 to TRBJ1-5; the D segment call TRBD1 is taken from the table without a DNA check. TRBV21-1 is deemed a pseudogene. The length of the CDR3 is 16 residues. CDR3 protein: CASSKGDRGNVSPQHF. Written as DNA, the CDR3 is TGTGCCAGCAGCAAAGGGGACAGGGGGAACGTCAGTCCCCAGCATTTT.

The CDR3 sequence: CASRRQGFSTNEQFF. DNA for the CDR3: TGTGCCAGCAGGAGACAGGGTTTCAGTACGAATGAGCAGTTCTTC. The chain uses TRBV5-4 and TRBJ2-1; 7 bases match TRBD1. Unmatched junction bases numbered 12, after V lost 5 bases and J lost 7 bases. CDR1 is SGHNT, CDR2 YYREEE, per germline (reference sequence). CDR3 size: 15 residues.

V is TRBV5-8 and J is TRBJ2-1; TRBD1 is a possible D gene (6 bases). The CDR3 covers 15 residues. Trimming removed 3 bases at V and 6 bases at J, with 16 bases between. Germline values: CDR1 SGHTS, CDR2 YDEGEE. The CDR3 reads CASSYYREFPNEQFF. The CDR3 DNA reads TGTGCCAGCAGCTACTACAGGGAGTTCCCCAATGAGCAGTTCTTC.

The chain is built from TRBV6-1 and TRBJ1-4; 10 positions agree with TRBD1. Germline CDR1 is MNHNS and CDR2 is SASEGT. This CDR3 region has 18 residues. V lost 1 base and J lost 2; bases outside the gene matches: 7. In nucleotides, the CDR3 is TGTGCCAGCAGTGAAGAGGAGGGGACAGGGGTGACTAATGAAAAACTGTTTTTT. It yields the protein CASSEEEGTGVTNEKLFF.